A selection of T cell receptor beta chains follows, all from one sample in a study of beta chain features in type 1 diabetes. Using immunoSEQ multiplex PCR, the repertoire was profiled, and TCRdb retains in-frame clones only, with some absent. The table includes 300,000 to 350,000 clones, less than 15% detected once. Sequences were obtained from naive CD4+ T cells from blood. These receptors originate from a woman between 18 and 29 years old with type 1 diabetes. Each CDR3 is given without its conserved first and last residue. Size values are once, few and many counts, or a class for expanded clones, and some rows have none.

ASSPGTDTQY,TRBV18,TRBJ2-3,few
ASSQRPGSRRFTETQY,TRBV7-2,TRBJ2-5,-
ASISGTGLY,TRBV28,TRBJ2-3,-
ASSLVQPTYEQY,TRBV5-1,TRBJ2-7,-
ASSLGLGHNEQF,TRBV11-2,TRBJ2-1,-
ASSFGLAGAQDTQY,TRBV6-6,TRBJ2-3,-
ASSSWTGINEQF,TRBV7-9,TRBJ2-1,-
ASSLGPGGGNEQF,TRBV5-1,TRBJ2-1,-
ASSLVRREATYEQY,TRBV7-2,TRBJ2-7,few
ASSPPGQPNNEQF,TRBV18,TRBJ2-1,few
ASSEEVVEIGGRELF,TRBV9,TRBJ2-2,-
ASSFVSGRARSAYEQY,TRBV5-1,TRBJ2-7,few
ASSLAKDRHLEKLF,TRBV7-9,TRBJ1-4,few
ASSLQGSGANVLT,TRBV5-1,TRBJ2-6,-
ASSFTGLRGETQY,TRBV5-1,TRBJ2-5,few
AWSGGQGNTGELF,TRBV30,TRBJ2-2,-
SVEDDQRVTDTQY,TRBV29-1,TRBJ2-3,few
ASNTGDGTGELF,TRBV28,TRBJ2-2,few
ASSFGLSTDTQY,TRBV7-2,TRBJ2-3,few
ASRFGTASGNTIY,TRBV28,TRBJ1-3,-
AWSTGEQGGYT,TRBV30,TRBJ1-2,-
ASSSGTRETQY,TRBV7-2,TRBJ2-5,-
ASSLYRDRPTRVQF,TRBV5-1,TRBJ2-1,few
ASSPQGQGEQF,TRBV7-2,TRBJ2-1,few
ATLQPGWEDNEQF,TRBV5-4,TRBJ2-1,-
AWGQRNEQF,TRBV30,TRBJ2-1,few
ASSPRGEREAF,TRBV18,TRBJ1-1,few
ASSVDRGLADTQY,TRBV9,TRBJ2-3,-
ASSLGMAGARNYGYT,TRBV5-6,TRBJ1-2,-
ASSIAGQGRQPQH,TRBV19,TRBJ1-5,-
ASSQVAFGTGQGNEQF,TRBV4-1,TRBJ2-1,few
ASSASRNTEAF,TRBV7-2,TRBJ1-1,-